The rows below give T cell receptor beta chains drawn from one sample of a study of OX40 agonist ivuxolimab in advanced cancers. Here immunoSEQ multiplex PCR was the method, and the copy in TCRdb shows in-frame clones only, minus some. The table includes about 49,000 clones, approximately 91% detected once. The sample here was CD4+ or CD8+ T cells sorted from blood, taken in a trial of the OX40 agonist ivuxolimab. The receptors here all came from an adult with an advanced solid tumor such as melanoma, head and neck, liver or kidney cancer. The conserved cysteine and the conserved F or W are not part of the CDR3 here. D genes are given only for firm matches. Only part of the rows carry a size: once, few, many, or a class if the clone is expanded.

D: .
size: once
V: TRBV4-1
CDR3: ASAPGEFTDTQY

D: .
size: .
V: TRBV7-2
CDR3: ASSFVADSYNEQF

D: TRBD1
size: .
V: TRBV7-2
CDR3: ASSKPGQGYNEQF

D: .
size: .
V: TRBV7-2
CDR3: ASSSPPGNNEQF

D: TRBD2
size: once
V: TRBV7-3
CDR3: ASTPGSGRANNEQF

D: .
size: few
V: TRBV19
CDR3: ATRVIWANQPQH

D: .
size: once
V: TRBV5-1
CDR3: ASSSSPGPAGEGTQY

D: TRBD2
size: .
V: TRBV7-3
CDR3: ASSQTSGLVYEQY

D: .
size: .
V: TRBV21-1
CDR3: AHPGGQVHNEQF

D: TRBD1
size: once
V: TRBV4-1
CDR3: ASSPSGDRNTEAF

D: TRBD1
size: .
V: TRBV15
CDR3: ATSTTDRVRGEQF

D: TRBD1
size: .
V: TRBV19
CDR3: ASTGQGRDTQY

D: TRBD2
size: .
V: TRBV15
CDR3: ATSGRLAGSYEQY

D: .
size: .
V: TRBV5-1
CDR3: ASSLVFGGMAHEQY

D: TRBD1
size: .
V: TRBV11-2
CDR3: ASSLLGQGYEQY

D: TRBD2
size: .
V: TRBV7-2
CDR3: ASIKTSGSTTQDADTQY

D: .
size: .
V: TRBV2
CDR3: ASSSGETQY

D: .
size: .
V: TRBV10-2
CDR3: ASSESDINTEAF

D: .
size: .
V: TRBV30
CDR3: AWSVSGDQPQH

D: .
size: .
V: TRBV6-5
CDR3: ASSYLQGRDSPLH

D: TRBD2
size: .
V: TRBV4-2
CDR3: ASSPGLAEGGTDTQY

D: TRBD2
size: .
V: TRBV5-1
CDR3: ASSPLAGITDTQY

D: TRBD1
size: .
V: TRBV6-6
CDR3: ASSSDRSTGELF

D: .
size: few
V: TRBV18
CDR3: ASSPTGQGNQPQH

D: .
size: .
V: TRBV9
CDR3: ASSVGWAETQY

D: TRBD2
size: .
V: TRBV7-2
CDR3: ASSSPGASGSEQY

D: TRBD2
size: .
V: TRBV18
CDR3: ASSSGRGGYEQY

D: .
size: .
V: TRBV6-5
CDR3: ASSYSRTGREKLF

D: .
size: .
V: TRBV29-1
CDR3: SVDLVQETQY

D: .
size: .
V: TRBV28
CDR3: ASSSRLGPYNEQF